The text below deals with one TCR beta chain. Antigen: not known. This sample is part of a study of regulatory and conventional T cells in RAG deficiency. Overall study findings and caveats: Sorted Omenn CD25-high CD127-low cells may not be bona fide Tregs. Shannon entropy fell and Simpson indices rose in RAG-deficient patients.

The sorted regulatory T cells were CD4+, CD25-high and CD127-low, with genomic DNA sequenced. Germline lookup yields CDR1 MNHEY and CDR2 SVGAGI. Trimming took 6 bases from V and 5 from J; bases not matched to a gene: 9. The CDR3 has 14 residues. Profiling relied on immunoSEQ multiplex PCR, and the TCRdb table lists in-frame clones only, not all of them. The data show about 9,500 clones, about 89% seen once. The sample also formed part of further work on regulatory T cells. That work states: Amplification used 52 TRBV primers and 13 TRBJ primers. Skewed V and J usage and few unique V-J pairs marked patient repertoires, most in Tregs.

This clonotype was obtained from a human donor in good health. Material: Tregs sorted from blood. The genes are TRBV6-5 and TRBJ1-1; the match to TRBD1 covers 7 bases. The CDR3 here is CASSRQGEGTEAFF. In DNA form, the CDR3 reads TGTGCCAGCAGCCGACAGGGCGAGGGAACTGAAGCTTTCTTT.